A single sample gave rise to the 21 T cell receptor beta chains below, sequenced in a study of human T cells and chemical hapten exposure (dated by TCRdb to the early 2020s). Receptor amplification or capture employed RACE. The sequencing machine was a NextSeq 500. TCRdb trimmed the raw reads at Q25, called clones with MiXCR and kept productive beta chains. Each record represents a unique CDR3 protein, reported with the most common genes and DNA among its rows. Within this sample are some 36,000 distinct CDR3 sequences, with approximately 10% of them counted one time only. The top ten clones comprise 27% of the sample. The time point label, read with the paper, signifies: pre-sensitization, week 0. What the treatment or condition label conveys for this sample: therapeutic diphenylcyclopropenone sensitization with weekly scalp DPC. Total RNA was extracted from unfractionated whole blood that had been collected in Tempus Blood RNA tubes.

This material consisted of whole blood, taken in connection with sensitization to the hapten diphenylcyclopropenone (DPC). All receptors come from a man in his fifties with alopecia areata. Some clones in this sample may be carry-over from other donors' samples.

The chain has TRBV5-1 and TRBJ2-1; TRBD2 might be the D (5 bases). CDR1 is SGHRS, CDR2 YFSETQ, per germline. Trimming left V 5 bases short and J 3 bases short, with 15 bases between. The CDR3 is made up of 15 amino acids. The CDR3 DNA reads TGCGCCAGCAGGCTGGAGGCGACTTACTACAATGAGCAGTTCTTC. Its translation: CASRLEATYYNEQFF.

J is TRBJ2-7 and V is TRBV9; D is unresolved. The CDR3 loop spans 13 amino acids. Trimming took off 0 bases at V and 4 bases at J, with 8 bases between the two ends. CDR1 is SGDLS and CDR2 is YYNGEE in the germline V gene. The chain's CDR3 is CASSVDRGYEQYF. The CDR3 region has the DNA TGTGCCAGCAGCGTAGATCGCGGATACGAGCAGTACTTC. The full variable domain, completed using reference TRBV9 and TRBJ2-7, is DSGVTQTPKHLITATGQRVTLRCSPRSGDLSVYWYQQSLDQGLQFLIQYYNGEERAKGNILERFSAQQFPDLHSELNLSSLELGDSALYFCASSVDRGYEQYFGPGTRLTVT.

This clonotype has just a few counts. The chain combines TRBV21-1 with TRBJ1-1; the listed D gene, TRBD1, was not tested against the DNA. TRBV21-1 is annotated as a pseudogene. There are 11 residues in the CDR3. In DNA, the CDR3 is TGTGCCAGCAGCCCCGGTACTGAAGCTTTCTTT. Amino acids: CASSPGTEAFF.

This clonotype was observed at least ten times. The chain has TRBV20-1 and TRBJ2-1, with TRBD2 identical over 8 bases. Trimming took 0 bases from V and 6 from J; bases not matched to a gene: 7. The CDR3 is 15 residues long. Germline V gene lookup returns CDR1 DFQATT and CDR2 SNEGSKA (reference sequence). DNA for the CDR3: TGCAGTGCTAGAGATCGTAGACTAGCGTTCAATGAGCAGTTCTTC. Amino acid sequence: CSARDRRLAFNEQFF.

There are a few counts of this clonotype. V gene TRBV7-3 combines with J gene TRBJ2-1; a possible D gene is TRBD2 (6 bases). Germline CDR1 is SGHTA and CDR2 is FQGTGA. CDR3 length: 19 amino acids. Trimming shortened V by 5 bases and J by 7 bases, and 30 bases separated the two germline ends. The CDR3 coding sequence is TGTGCCAGCAGCCGCGGAGGTGGTGGCGGGGCGGGATCAGGGAATGAGCAGTTCTTC. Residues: CASSRGGGGGAGSGNEQFF.

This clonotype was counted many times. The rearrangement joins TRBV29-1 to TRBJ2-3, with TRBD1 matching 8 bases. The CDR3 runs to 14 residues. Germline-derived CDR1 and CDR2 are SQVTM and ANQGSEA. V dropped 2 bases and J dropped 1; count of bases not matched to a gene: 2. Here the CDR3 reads CSVEKGQGTDTQYF. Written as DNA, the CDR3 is TGCAGCGTTGAAAAGGGACAGGGCACAGATACGCAGTATTTT.

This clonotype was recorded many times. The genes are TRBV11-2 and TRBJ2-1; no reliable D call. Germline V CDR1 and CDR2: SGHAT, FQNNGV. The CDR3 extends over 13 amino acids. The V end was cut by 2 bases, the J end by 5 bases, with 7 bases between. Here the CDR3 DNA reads TGTGCCAGCAGCTTACACAGAAACAATGAGCAGTTCTTC. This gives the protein CASSLHRNNEQFF.

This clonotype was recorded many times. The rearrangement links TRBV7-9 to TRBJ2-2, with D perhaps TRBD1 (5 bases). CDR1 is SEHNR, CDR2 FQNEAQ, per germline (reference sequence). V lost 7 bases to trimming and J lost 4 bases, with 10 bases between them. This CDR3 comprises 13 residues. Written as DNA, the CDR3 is TGTGCCAGCAAGCAGGGTGGCACCGGGGAGCTGTTTTTT. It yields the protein CASKQGGTGELFF.

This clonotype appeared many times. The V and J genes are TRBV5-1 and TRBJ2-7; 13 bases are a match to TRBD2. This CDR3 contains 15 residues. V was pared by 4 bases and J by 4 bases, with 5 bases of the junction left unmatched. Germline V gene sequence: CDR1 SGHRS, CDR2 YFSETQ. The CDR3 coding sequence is TGCGCCAGCAGCACCGGGACTAGCGGGATTTACGAGCAGTACTTC. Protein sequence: CASSTGTSGIYEQYF.

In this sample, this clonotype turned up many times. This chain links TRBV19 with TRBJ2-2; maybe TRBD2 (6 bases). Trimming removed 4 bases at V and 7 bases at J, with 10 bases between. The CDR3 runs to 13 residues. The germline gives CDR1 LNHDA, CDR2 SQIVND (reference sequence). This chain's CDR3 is CASSSGTNGELFF. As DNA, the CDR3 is TGTGCCAGTAGTAGCGGGACGAACGGGGAGCTGTTTTTT. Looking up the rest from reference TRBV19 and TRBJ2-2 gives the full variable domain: DGGITQSPKYLFRKEGQNVTLSCEQNLNHDAMYWYRQDPGQGLRLIYYSQIVNDFQKGDIAEGYSVSREKKESFPLTVTSAQKNPTAFYLCASSSGTNGELFFGEGSRLTVL.

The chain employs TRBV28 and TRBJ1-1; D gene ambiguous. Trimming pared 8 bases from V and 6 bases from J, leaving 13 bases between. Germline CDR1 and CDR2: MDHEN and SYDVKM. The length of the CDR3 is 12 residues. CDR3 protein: CASARAFSEAFF. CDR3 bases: TGTGCCAGCGCCCGGGCATTTTCTGAAGCTTTCTTT.

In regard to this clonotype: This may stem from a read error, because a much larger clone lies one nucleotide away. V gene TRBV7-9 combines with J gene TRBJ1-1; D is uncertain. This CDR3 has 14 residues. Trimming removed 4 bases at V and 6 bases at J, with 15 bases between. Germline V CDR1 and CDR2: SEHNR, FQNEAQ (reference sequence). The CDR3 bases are TGTGCCAGCAGCTCAGCCCTCGTGGAAGCTGAAGCTTTCTTT. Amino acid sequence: CASSSALVEAEAFF.

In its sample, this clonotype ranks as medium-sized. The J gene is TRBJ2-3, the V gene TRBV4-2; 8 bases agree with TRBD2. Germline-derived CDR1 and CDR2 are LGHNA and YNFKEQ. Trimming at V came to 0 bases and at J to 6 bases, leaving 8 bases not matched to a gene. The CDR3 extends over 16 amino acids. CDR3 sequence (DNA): TGTGCCAGCAGCCAAGAAAATCGGGAGGGCCGTGATACGCAGTATTTT. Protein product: CASSQENREGRDTQYF.

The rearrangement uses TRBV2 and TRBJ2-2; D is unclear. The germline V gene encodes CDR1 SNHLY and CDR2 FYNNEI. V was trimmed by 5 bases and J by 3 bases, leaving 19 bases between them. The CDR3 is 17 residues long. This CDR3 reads CASSYSPPRAHTGELFF. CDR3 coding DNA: TGTGCCAGCAGTTATTCTCCGCCGAGAGCCCACACCGGGGAGCTGTTTTTT.

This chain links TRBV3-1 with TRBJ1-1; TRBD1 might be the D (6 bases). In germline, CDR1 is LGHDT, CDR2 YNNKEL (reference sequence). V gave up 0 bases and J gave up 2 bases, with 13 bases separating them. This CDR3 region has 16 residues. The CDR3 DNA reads TGTGCCAGCAGCCAAGATGTGGCAGGGGCTAACACTGAAGCTTTCTTT. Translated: CASSQDVAGANTEAFF.

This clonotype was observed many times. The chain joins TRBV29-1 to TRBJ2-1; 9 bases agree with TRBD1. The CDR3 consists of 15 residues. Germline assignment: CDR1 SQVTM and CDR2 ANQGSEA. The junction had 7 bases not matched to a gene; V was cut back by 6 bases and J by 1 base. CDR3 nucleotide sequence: TGCAGCGTAGTCAACAGGGGGCTTTCCTACAATGAGCAGTTCTTC. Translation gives CSVVNRGLSYNEQFF.

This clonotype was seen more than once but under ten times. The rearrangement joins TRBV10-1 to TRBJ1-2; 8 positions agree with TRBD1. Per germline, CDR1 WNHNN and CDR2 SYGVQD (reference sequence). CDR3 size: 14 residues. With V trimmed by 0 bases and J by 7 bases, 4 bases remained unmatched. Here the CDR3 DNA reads TGCGCCAGCAGTGAGTCGCAGGGGGCGGCTGGCTACACCTTC. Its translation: CASSESQGAAGYTF.

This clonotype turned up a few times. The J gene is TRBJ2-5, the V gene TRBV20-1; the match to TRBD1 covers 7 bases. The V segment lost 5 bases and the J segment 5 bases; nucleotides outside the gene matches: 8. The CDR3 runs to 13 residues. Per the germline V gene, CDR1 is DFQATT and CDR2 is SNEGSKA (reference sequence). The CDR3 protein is CSASTSRGETQYF. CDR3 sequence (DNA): TGCAGTGCTTCGACGTCCAGGGGGGAGACCCAGTACTTC.

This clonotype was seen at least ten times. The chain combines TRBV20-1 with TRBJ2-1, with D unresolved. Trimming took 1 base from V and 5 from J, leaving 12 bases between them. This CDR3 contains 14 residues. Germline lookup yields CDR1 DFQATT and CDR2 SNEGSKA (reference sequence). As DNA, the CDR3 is TGCAGTGCTAGAGGTTGGGCGGACCACAATGAGCAGTTCTTC. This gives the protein CSARGWADHNEQFF.

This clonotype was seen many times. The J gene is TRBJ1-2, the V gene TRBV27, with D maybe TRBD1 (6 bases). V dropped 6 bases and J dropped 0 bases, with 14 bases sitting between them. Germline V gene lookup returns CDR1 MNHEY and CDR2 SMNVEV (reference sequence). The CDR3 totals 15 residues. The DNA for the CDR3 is TGTGCCAGCAGCCCACGACAGGCCCCTAACTATGGCTACACCTTC. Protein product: CASSPRQAPNYGYTF.

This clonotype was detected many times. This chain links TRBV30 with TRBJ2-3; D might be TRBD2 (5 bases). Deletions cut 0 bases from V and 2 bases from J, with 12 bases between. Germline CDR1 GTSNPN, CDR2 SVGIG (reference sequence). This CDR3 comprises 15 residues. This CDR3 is CAWSVGAVDTDTQYF. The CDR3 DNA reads TGTGCCTGGAGTGTTGGAGCGGTTGACACAGATACGCAGTATTTT.